Reported below is one T cell receptor (beta chain). These data come from a study of T-cell reconstitution after alpha-beta-depleted transplantation in children. Preparation of the TCRbeta library used unique molecular identifiers. TCRdb fed the PCR reads into MiXCR, producing one record per CDR3 protein. In the table there are about 600,000 distinct CDR3 sequences, about 10% of which are singletons. CDR3 size: 12 residues. Per germline, CDR1 SGHRS and CDR2 YFSETQ. V was shortened by 3 bases and J by 3 bases, with 7 bases between the two germline ends. This sequence joins TRBV5-1 and TRBJ2-7, with D unresolved. The input for sequencing was PBMCs from the stem cell graft donor, taken from the stem cell graft. The sequence came from a human donor who donated a stem cell graft to a child with acute myeloid leukemia. CDR3 sequence reads: CASSSEFYEQYF. The DNA for the CDR3 is TGCGCCAGCAGCTCTGAATTCTACGAGCAGTACTTC.